This TCR beta chain was sequenced during a study of cytomegalovirus exposure and HLA in healthy donors. Concerning this clone itself: Its antigen is unknown.

With 60 Vbeta and 13 Jbeta primers, the PCR was carried out. Libraries were prepared by immunoSEQ multiplex PCR; TCRdb keeps only in-frame clonotypes and omits some of them. Here the sample spans 65,000 to 90,000 clones, around 82% being singletons. V was clipped by 5 bases and J by 1 base; unmatched bases: 3. The CDR3 consists of 14 residues. The germline CDR1 and CDR2 sequences are SGHTA and FQGTGA. Study results and caveats: As a later analysis showed, a missense DCLRE1C variant was linked to trimming of TCR beta V- and J-genes. Only CMV serostatus was available as immune exposure information. Rare TCR sequences predominated, though certain public TCRs were found in many donors. Reported performance of the classifier showed diagnosis of cytomegalovirus status with high specificity and sensitivity.

The chain uses TRBV7-3 and TRBJ1-1; 8 bases fit TRBD1. This TCR was recovered from a man between 18 and 29 years old in good health and CMV-seronegative. Source material: PBMCs. This chain's CDR3 is CASSPGQGNTEAFF. The DNA of the CDR3 is TGTGCCAGCAGCCCAGGACAGGGGAACACTGAAGCTTTCTTT.